These 27 T cell receptor beta chains were all obtained from the same sample, sequenced in a study of T-cell reconstitution after alpha-beta-depleted transplantation in children. For TCRbeta, the library was prepared with unique molecular identifiers. TCRdb re-called the PCR reads through MiXCR, storing one row per CDR3 protein. The sample lists about 400,000 distinct CDR3 sequences; roughly 20% were seen once. The source was PBMCs from the stem cell graft donor, collected from the stem cell graft. All receptors derive from a human donor who donated a stem cell graft to a child with acute myeloid leukemia.

This clonotype was picked up many times. V usage is TRBV6-1 and J usage is TRBJ2-5; 9 bases are shared with TRBD1. The CDR3 runs to 15 residues. Germline V gene sequence: CDR1 MNHNS, CDR2 SASEGT. V shed 5 bases, J shed 5 bases, and the junction held 9 bases outside the gene matches. Written as DNA, the CDR3 is TGTGCCAGCAGTCGTCCAACAGGGGGCTGGGAGACCCAGTACTTC. Translating it yields CASSRPTGGWETQYF.

The chain recombines TRBV10-2 with TRBJ2-1; 7 bases line up with TRBD2. The CDR3 has 11 residues. V shed 8 bases and J 10 bases; nucleotides not matched to a gene: 5. In germline, CDR1 is WSHSY, CDR2 SAAADI. The CDR3 nucleotides read TGCGCCAGCGGGGGGGAACGGGAGCAGTTCTTC. Translated, it gives CASGGEREQFF.

The chain carries TRBV7-9 and TRBJ1-1; TRBD1 is a possible D gene (5 bases). Looked up from germline, CDR1 is SEHNR and CDR2 is FQNEAQ (reference sequence). The CDR3 extends over 12 amino acids. Trimming took off 2 bases at V and 5 bases at J, with 6 bases between the two ends. CDR3 region: CASSLPGTEAFF. CDR3 DNA sequence: TGTGCCAGCAGCTTACCAGGGACTGAAGCTTTCTTT.

There are many counts of this clonotype. The V gene is TRBV20-1, the J gene TRBJ1-1; 8 bases match TRBD1. Losses at the gene ends were 6 bases for V and 1 base for J; bases not matched to a gene: 7. Per the germline V gene, CDR1 is DFQATT and CDR2 is SNEGSKA (reference sequence). The CDR3 is made up of 14 amino acids. CDR3 DNA sequence: TGCAGTGCCCCTAAAACAGGGGGGAACACTGAAGCTTTCTTT. Translating it yields CSAPKTGGNTEAFF.

This clonotype has a count of ten or more. The V call is TRBV6-1, the J call TRBJ2-1, with 8 bases fitting TRBD2. CDR3 size: 16 residues. The J segment lost 1 base and the V segment lost 6 bases, leaving 8 bases of the junction unmatched. The germline gives CDR1 MNHNS, CDR2 SASEGT. CDR3 in amino acids: CASRLTGTSSYNEQFF. In DNA form, the CDR3 reads TGTGCCAGCAGACTAACCGGGACTAGTTCCTACAATGAGCAGTTCTTC.

The chain combines TRBV28 with TRBJ2-3; 7 nucleotides match TRBD1. In germline, CDR1 is MDHEN, CDR2 SYDVKM. Trimming took 10 bases from V and 0 from J; bases not matched to a gene: 4. The CDR3 runs to 13 residues. The CDR3 coding sequence is TGTGCCACCATACAGGGGAGCACAGATACGCAGTATTTT. This sequence encodes CATIQGSTDTQYF.

CDR3 amino acids: CASSLIGPGRMVGSGANVLTF. In DNA form, the CDR3 reads TGTGCCAGCAGCTTAATAGGGCCAGGGCGGATGGTGGGATCTGGGGCCAACGTCCTGACTTTC. This chain links TRBV7-3 with TRBJ2-6; D might be TRBD1 (5 bases). CDR3 length: 21 amino acids. Germline CDR1 is SGHTA and CDR2 is FQGTGA. Trimming cost V 1 base and J 1 base, with 23 bases left between them.

This clonotype was picked up a small number of times. The chain uses TRBV20-1 and TRBJ2-7; D perhaps matches TRBD2 (6 bases). The CDR3 extends over 11 amino acids. Germline V gene data show CDR1 as DFQATT and CDR2 as SNEGSKA (reference sequence). Trimming took off 5 bases at V and 12 bases at J, with 17 bases between the two ends. CDR3 sequence (DNA): TGCAGTGCTCCCCGGGTGGGGGGTGTGTACTTC. This translates into CSAPRVGGVYF.

This clonotype was seen repeatedly, ten times or more. The chain has TRBV20-1 and TRBJ1-2; perhaps TRBD1 as D (6 bases). Trimming removed 4 bases from V and 4 bases from J, with 19 bases in between. Germline-derived CDR1 and CDR2 are DFQATT and SNEGSKA (reference sequence). The CDR3 has 15 amino acids. The CDR3 here is CSAIAPTEGGYGYTF. CDR3 DNA sequence: TGCAGTGCTATAGCCCCGACCGAGGGGGGCTATGGCTACACCTTC.

In its sample, this clonotype was seen a few times. The genes are TRBV4-3 and TRBJ1-1; D ambiguous. The ends were cut back, 0 bases at V and 1 base at J, with 6 bases in the middle. The CDR3 length is 14 residues. Germline-derived CDR1 and CDR2 are LGHNA and YSLEER. The CDR3 is CASSQDTWNTEAFF. CDR3 DNA: TGCGCCAGCAGCCAAGATACGTGGAACACTGAAGCTTTCTTT.

The chain recombines TRBV28 with TRBJ2-1, with 11 bases identical to TRBD2. This CDR3 region has 16 residues. J was trimmed by 8 bases and V by 5 bases; bases with no gene match: 11. Germline V gives CDR1 MDHEN, CDR2 SYDVKM. CDR3 amino acids: CASSILAGVKGDEQFF. CDR3 in DNA: TGTGCCAGCAGTATACTAGCGGGAGTTAAGGGGGATGAGCAGTTCTTC. Complete variable domain (other parts from reference TRBV28 and TRBJ2-1): DVKVTQSSRYLVKRTGEKVFLECVQDMDHENMFWYRQDPGLGLRLIYFSYDVKMKEKGDIPEGYSVSREKKERFSLILESASTNQTSMYLCASSILAGVKGDEQFFGPGTRLTVL.

A few counts support this clonotype. The chain has TRBV29-1 and TRBJ1-1; D not certain. Trimming pared 6 bases from V and 3 bases from J, leaving 17 bases between. Germline CDR1 and CDR2: SQVTM and ANQGSEA. The CDR3 consists of 14 residues. The CDR3 reads CSVRARLKDTEAFF. The CDR3 nucleotides are TGCAGCGTGAGGGCTCGACTGAAGGACACTGAAGCTTTCTTT.

This clonotype showed up many times. CDR3: CASSELERESGELFF. The CDR3 DNA sequence: TGTGCCAGCAGTGAATTAGAGCGGGAGTCCGGGGAGCTGTTTTTT. The rearrangement joins TRBV25-1 to TRBJ2-2; 8 positions match TRBD2. The trim removed 1 base at V and 6 bases at J, leaving 4 bases unmatched. Per germline, CDR1 MGHDK and CDR2 SYGVNS. The length of the CDR3 is 15 residues.

This clonotype has just a few counts. The chain links TRBV5-1 to TRBJ2-1; 14 bases map to TRBD2. CDR3 length: 19 residues. The germline gives CDR1 SGHRS, CDR2 YFSETQ. J was trimmed by 9 bases and V by 2 bases; bases with no gene match: 16. CDR3: CASSLPRTSGRPSFSEQFF. DNA for the CDR3: TGCGCCAGCAGCTTACCCAGGACTAGCGGGAGGCCCTCTTTTAGTGAGCAGTTCTTC. Combining the CDR3 with reference TRBV5-1 and TRBJ2-1 gives the whole variable domain KAGVTQTPRYLIKTRGQQVTLSCSPISGHRSVSWYQQTPGQGLQFLFEYFSETQRNKGNFPGRFSGRQFSNSRSEMNVSTLELGDSALYLCASSLPRTSGRPSFSEQFFGPGTRLTVL.

The V gene is TRBV4-2, the J gene TRBJ2-7; 7 bases align to TRBD1. The CDR3 runs to 15 residues. J was trimmed by 3 bases and V by 2 bases; bases with no gene match: 7. Looked up from germline, CDR1 is LGHNA and CDR2 is YNFKEQ. Here the CDR3 reads CASSQTGTEIYEQYF. CDR3 coding DNA: TGTGCCAGCAGCCAAACCGGGACAGAAATCTACGAGCAGTACTTC.

The sample holds many counts of this clonotype. This chain uses TRBV20-1 with TRBJ2-7; D might be TRBD1 or TRBD2, each matching 5 bases. The CDR3 consists of 12 residues. V was pared by 4 bases and J by 5 bases, with 12 bases between. CDR1 and CDR2 from the germline V gene are DFQATT and SNEGSKA (reference sequence). The CDR3 protein is CSATGPSDEQYF. CDR3 nucleotides: TGCAGTGCTACGGGACCTTCGGACGAGCAGTACTTC.

V gene TRBV27 combines with J gene TRBJ2-7; D is unclear. The CDR3 length is 15 residues. V lost 6 bases and J lost 0, with 15 bases in between. The germline gives CDR1 MNHEY, CDR2 SMNVEV (reference sequence). CDR3: CASSLTGPSSYEQYF. The CDR3 bases are TGTGCCAGCAGCTTAACCGGGCCGAGCTCCTACGAGCAGTACTTC.

This clonotype was found many times. The V gene is TRBV25-1, the J gene TRBJ2-7; D gene unclear. Germline CDR1 is MGHDK and CDR2 is SYGVNS. The CDR3 totals 14 residues. V lost 5 bases and J 7 bases, leaving 18 bases between the germline ends. The CDR3 is CASSFRVPLDEQYF. The CDR3 region has the DNA TGTGCCAGCAGTTTTAGAGTGCCGCTTGATGAGCAGTACTTC.

The gene calls are TRBV4-3 and TRBJ2-3; 7 bases align to TRBD2. Germline V lookup: CDR1 LGHNA, CDR2 YSLEER. The ends lost 1 base at V and 0 bases at J; junction bases unmatched: 4. The CDR3 extends over 16 amino acids. The CDR3 here is CASSQVVGGSTDTQYF. CDR3 coding DNA: TGCGCCAGCAGCCAAGTCGTCGGGGGGAGCACAGATACGCAGTATTTT.

This clonotype occurred a few times. V and J are TRBV24-1 and TRBJ2-1, with D possibly TRBD2 on 5 matching bases. CDR3 length equals 14 residues. Trimming left V 5 bases short and J 4 bases short, with 11 bases between. Germline V lookup: CDR1 KGHDR, CDR2 SFDVKD. The CDR3 DNA reads TGTGCCACCAGTGCCCGGACGGGATACAATGAGCAGTTCTTC. As protein: CATSARTGYNEQFF.

The table lists this clonotype with a few counts. The chain is built from TRBV29-1 and TRBJ2-5; 10 positions match TRBD2. Germline V gene sequence: CDR1 SQVTM, CDR2 ANQGSEA. The length of the CDR3 is 12 residues. After removal of 6 bases from V and 4 bases from J, the junction contained 2 bases not matched to a gene. The DNA for the CDR3 is TGCAGCGTACAGCGGGAGGGAGAGACCCAGTACTTC. The encoded protein is CSVQREGETQYF.

At least ten counts were recorded for this clonotype. The rearrangement uses TRBV20-1 and TRBJ2-3; no clear D gene. V gave up 2 bases and J gave up 4 bases, with 7 bases separating them. The germline gives CDR1 DFQATT, CDR2 SNEGSKA (reference sequence). The CDR3 runs to 12 residues. The CDR3 loop is CSARPFADTQYF. CDR3 DNA sequence: TGCAGTGCTAGACCATTTGCAGATACGCAGTATTTT.

The chain has TRBV4-3 and TRBJ1-1; 10 positions agree with TRBD1. Trimming removed 3 bases from V and 6 bases from J; junction bases left unmatched: 13. The length of the CDR3 is 17 residues. Germline V gene sequence: CDR1 LGHNA, CDR2 YSLEER. In DNA form, the CDR3 reads TGCGCCAGCAGCCAGGACAGGGGGTCTCACAAAAGCCCTGAAGCTTTCTTT. Protein product: CASSQDRGSHKSPEAFF.

V gene TRBV12-3 or TRBV12-4 combines with J gene TRBJ1-2; 7 bases map to TRBD1. This CDR3 spans 12 amino acids. Trimming removed 5 bases from V and 7 bases from J; junction bases left unmatched: 4. CDR3 in amino acids: CASSQTGFGYTF. CDR3 nucleotides: TGTGCCAGCAGTCAGACAGGGTTTGGCTACACCTTC.

The CDR3 reads CASSLVWASSSYEQYF. CDR3 DNA sequence: TGTGCCAGCAGCTTAGTCTGGGCTTCGAGCTCCTACGAGCAGTACTTC. The genes are TRBV7-9 and TRBJ2-7; no reliable D call. The CDR3 totals 16 residues. Germline V CDR1 and CDR2: SEHNR, FQNEAQ (reference sequence). V was clipped by 1 base and J by 0 bases, with 13 bases between them.

In DNA, the CDR3 is TGCGCCAGCAGCTTCACACACCGGGGCTCCACTGAAGCTTTCTTT. Its translation is CASSFTHRGSTEAFF. The chain is built from TRBV5-1 and TRBJ1-1; D is perhaps TRBD1 (5 bases). CDR1 and CDR2 from the germline V gene are SGHRS and YFSETQ. V dropped 2 bases and J dropped 4 bases, with 15 bases sitting between them. The CDR3 is made up of 15 amino acids. The full variable domain, completed using reference TRBV5-1 and TRBJ1-1, is KAGVTQTPRYLIKTRGQQVTLSCSPISGHRSVSWYQQTPGQGLQFLFEYFSETQRNKGNFPGRFSGRQFSNSRSEMNVSTLELGDSALYLCASSFTHRGSTEAFFGQGTRLTVV.

This clonotype was recorded a few times. The gene calls are TRBV12-3 or TRBV12-4 and TRBJ2-3; D is unresolved. The CDR3 runs to 11 residues. The ends were cut back, 5 bases at V and 4 bases at J, with 4 bases in the middle. DNA of the CDR3: TGTGCCAGCAGTGCCGCAGATACGCAGTATTTT. As protein: CASSAADTQYF.